This TCR beta chain appears in the sequencing data of a study of neurological immune-mediated disorders. This clonotype was recorded a few times. Antigen unknown. By 5'RACE with 10-nucleotide random UMIs, the cDNA was made. TCRdb reprocessed the 5' RACE reads via MiXCR and lists one record per CDR3 protein. Among about 62,000 distinct CDR3 sequences listed, under 5.5% were seen once. CDR3 length: 12 amino acids. The V end lost 6 bases, the J end lost 3 bases, and 3 bases lay between the germline ends. Notes on the study in general: Neither clinical nor MRI features were found to be associated with the multiple sclerosis repertoire cluster. Among 34 multiple sclerosis patients, phylogenetic grouping put the repertoires of 18 into a single related-CDR3 cluster, a possible signature.

The sequence derives from a woman between 50 and 59 years old with multiple sclerosis. The sample taken for sequencing was PBMCs. This rearrangement joins TRBV12-3 or TRBV12-4 to TRBJ2-6; no definite D call. In DNA form, the CDR3 reads TGTGCCAGCAGGATTGGGGCCAACGTCCTGACTTTC. The encoded protein is CASRIGANVLTF.